This passage covers 17 T cell receptor beta chains from one sample sequenced in a study of human T cells and chemical hapten exposure. This sample's time point: patch test 2, 6 weeks after DPC sensitization. Treatment described: therapeutic diphenylcyclopropenone sensitization with weekly scalp DPC. TCRdb passed the RACE reads through MiXCR, listing each CDR3 protein once. The data hold around 360,000 distinct CDR3 sequences, with around 6% observed a single time. This specimen was whole blood, taken in connection with sensitization to the hapten diphenylcyclopropenone (DPC). The receptors come from a woman under 30 with alopecia areata. Some clones in this sample may be carry-over from other donors' samples.

The chain links TRBV15 to TRBJ2-5; D might be TRBD1 (5 bases). In germline, CDR1 is LNHNV, CDR2 YYDKDF (reference sequence). This CDR3 is built from 16 residues. V was pared by 0 bases and J by 5 bases, with 16 bases between. CDR3 DNA sequence: TGTGCCACCAGCAGAGACAGGGCCCCCCAAGGCGAGACCCAGTACTTC. It encodes CATSRDRAPQGETQYF.

Ten or more counts support this clonotype. The J gene is TRBJ1-1, the V gene TRBV7-9; D is unclear. The CDR3 covers 14 residues. Germline V gives CDR1 SEHNR, CDR2 FQNEAQ (reference sequence). Trimming took off 5 bases at V and 4 bases at J, with 14 bases between the two ends. As DNA, the CDR3 is TGTGCCAGCAGCGGCCACCACCTGGGCACTGAAGCTTTCTTT. Its translation: CASSGHHLGTEAFF.

The CDR3 DNA reads as TGCGCCAGCAGCTTGTCTTCGACAGCAGGACCCTACGAGCAGTACTTC. Translating it yields CASSLSSTAGPYEQYF. The rearrangement links TRBV5-1 to TRBJ2-7; a possible D gene is TRBD1 (5 bases). Looked up from germline, CDR1 is SGHRS and CDR2 is YFSETQ. V lost 1 base and J lost 2, with 16 bases in between. The CDR3 is 16 amino acids.

This clonotype came up a few times. This rearrangement joins TRBV12-3 or TRBV12-4 to TRBJ2-2; 7 positions agree with TRBD2. Germline trimming cut 7 bases from V and 3 bases from J; bases unmatched to any gene: 8. The CDR3 spans 15 residues. DNA for the CDR3: TGTGCCAGCATCTCGCAGGGAGGGTACACCGGGGAGCTGTTTTTT. It is translated as CASISQGGYTGELFF.

The chain is built from TRBV20-1 and TRBJ2-7, with 13 bases identical to TRBD2. CDR1 is DFQATT, CDR2 SNEGSKA, per germline (reference sequence). The junction had 5 bases not matched to a gene; V was cut back by 6 bases and J by 3 bases. The CDR3 is made up of 14 amino acids. In nucleotides, the CDR3 is TGCAGTGCGCCGACTAGCGGGGGGATCTACGAGCAGTACTTC. Protein sequence: CSAPTSGGIYEQYF.

This clonotype was detected many times. The chain uses TRBV7-9 and TRBJ2-5; D remains ambiguous. V was shortened by 6 bases and J by 1 base, with 12 bases between the two germline ends. The CDR3 is made up of 14 amino acids. CDR1 SEHNR and CDR2 FQNEAQ come from the germline V gene (reference sequence). CDR3 DNA: TGTGCCAGCAGTTCGGACCGGGTCCAAGAGACCCAGTACTTC. Amino acid sequence: CASSSDRVQETQYF.

This clonotype appeared a few times. The CDR3 is CASSRTSNTDTQYF. CDR3 coding DNA: TGTGCCAGCAGCCGGACTAGCAACACAGATACGCAGTATTTT. The V gene is TRBV2, the J gene TRBJ2-3, with TRBD2 matching over 8 bases. The CDR3 sequence is 14 residues long. Trimming took 6 bases from V and 2 from J; bases not matched to a gene: 4. From germline, CDR1 is SNHLY and CDR2 FYNNEI. The variable domain in full, completed from reference TRBV2 and TRBJ2-3, reads EPEVTQTPSHQVTQMGQEVILRCVPISNHLYFYWYRQILGQKVEFLVSFYNNEISEKSEIFDDQFSVERPDGSNFTLKIRSTKLEDSAMYFCASSRTSNTDTQYFGPGTRLTVL.

This clonotype was seen once. The chain has TRBV2 and TRBJ2-3; TRBD2 matches at 11 bases. Germline trimming cut 5 bases from V and 5 bases from J; bases unmatched to any gene: 6. The CDR3 sequence is 15 residues long. CDR1 SNHLY and CDR2 FYNNEI come from the germline V gene. CDR3 amino acids: CASSLLAGGRDTQYF. The CDR3 DNA is TGTGCCAGCAGTCTCCTAGCGGGGGGCCGAGATACGCAGTATTTT. Looking up the rest from reference TRBV2 and TRBJ2-3 gives the full variable domain: EPEVTQTPSHQVTQMGQEVILRCVPISNHLYFYWYRQILGQKVEFLVSFYNNEISEKSEIFDDQFSVERPDGSNFTLKIRSTKLEDSAMYFCASSLLAGGRDTQYFGPGTRLTVL.

This clonotype was counted many times. The V gene is TRBV4-3, the J gene TRBJ1-1; no reliable D call. The V end lost 0 bases, the J end lost 6 bases, and 14 bases lay between the germline ends. CDR1 and CDR2 (germline): LGHNA, YSLEER. This CDR3 is 15 amino acids long. CDR3 sequence: CASSQEFSWEAEAFF. CDR3 DNA: TGCGCCAGCAGCCAAGAATTCTCTTGGGAAGCTGAAGCTTTCTTT.

V gene TRBV7-3 combines with J gene TRBJ1-6; weak D call: TRBD1 (6 bases). Looked up from germline, CDR1 is SGHTA and CDR2 is FQGTGA. The V end was cut by 5 bases, the J end by 7 bases, with 15 bases between. The CDR3 runs 15 residues. The CDR3 DNA reads as TGTGCCAGCAGCCCGACGGGACAATGGAATTCACCCCTCCACTTT. As protein: CASSPTGQWNSPLHF.

The V gene is TRBV4-3, the J gene TRBJ1-1; D not resolved. V lost 3 bases, J lost 6 bases, and 11 bases lay in between. The CDR3 covers 13 residues. CDR1 and CDR2 from the germline V gene are LGHNA and YSLEER. The CDR3 sequence is CASSHLPKPEAFF. Written as DNA, the CDR3 is TGCGCCAGCAGCCACTTACCTAAACCTGAAGCTTTCTTT.

On this clonotype: A much larger clone differs by one base, so this may be a read error. The V call is TRBV12-3 or TRBV12-4, the J call TRBJ1-2, with 8 bases that match TRBD1. The CDR3 runs to 17 residues. CDR3 region: CASSPPAQGVHGYGYAF. The CDR3 DNA is TGTGCCAGCAGTCCCCCCGCACAGGGGGTTCATGGCTATGGCTACGCCTTC.

This clonotype showed up many times. The V gene is TRBV6-5, the J gene TRBJ1-1; no firm D call. The CDR3 length is 16 residues. V was shortened by 0 bases and J by 1 base, with 12 bases between the two germline ends. CDR1 is MNHEY and CDR2 is SVGAGI in the germline V gene. The CDR3 protein is CASSYSPGRRNTEAFF. CDR3 DNA: TGTGCCAGCAGTTACTCGCCGGGAAGAAGGAACACTGAAGCTTTCTTT.

V and J are TRBV4-3 and TRBJ1-1; 9 bases map to TRBD1. Per the germline V gene, CDR1 is LGHNA and CDR2 is YSLEER. The CDR3 has 15 amino acids. Trimming took 1 base from V and 6 from J; bases not matched to a gene: 6. This chain's CDR3 is CASSQVGTGRSEAFF. The CDR3 nucleotides read TGCGCCAGCAGCCAAGTGGGGACAGGGAGATCTGAAGCTTTCTTT.

There are many counts of this clonotype. This rearrangement joins TRBV12-3 or TRBV12-4 to TRBJ1-6; weak D call: TRBD1 (5 bases). V lost 5 bases, J lost 9 bases, and 14 bases lay in between. This CDR3 comprises 14 residues. The CDR3 DNA reads TGTGCCAGCAGTACGATCATTAGGGGTTCACCCCTCCACTTT. As protein: CASSTIIRGSPLHF.

This clonotype was detected ten times or more. This rearrangement joins TRBV12-3 or TRBV12-4 to TRBJ1-5; D not resolved. CDR3 length: 15 amino acids. The V end was cut by 5 bases, the J end by 2 bases, with 13 bases between. CDR3 DNA: TGTGCCAGCAGTCCTCGGGCCAACGGCAATCAGCCCCAGCATTTT. Encoded protein: CASSPRANGNQPQHF.

The V gene is TRBV10-3, the J gene TRBJ2-2; 8 bases map to TRBD1. Germline lookup yields CDR1 ENHRY and CDR2 SYGVKD. With 10 bases clipped from V and 0 bases from J, the junction kept 1 base outside the gene matches. The CDR3 has 13 residues. Written as DNA, the CDR3 is TGTGCCACACAGGGGGCGAACACCGGGGAGCTGTTTTTT. This translates into CATQGANTGELFF.